These 11 T cell receptor beta chains share one sample of origin, sequenced in a study of blood T cell repertoires in COVID-19. Data came from immunoSEQ multiplex PCR; TCRdb stores just in-frame clones and leaves some out. The sample carries about 300,000 clones, around 80% recorded once. Input material: peripheral blood. The receptors were sampled from a woman in her 50s with acute or convalescent COVID-19.

This clone was seen just once. This chain joins TRBV28 and TRBJ1-5; D call uncertain. Trimming pared 3 bases from V and 5 bases from J, leaving 5 bases between. The CDR3 has 12 amino acids. Germline CDR1 MDHEN, CDR2 SYDVKM. The DNA for the CDR3 is TGTGCCAGCAGTTTGGCCGATCAGCCCCAGCATTTT. Amino acids: CASSLADQPQHF.

The genes are TRBV7-7 and TRBJ2-7; maybe TRBD2 (5 bases). There are 13 residues in the CDR3. Germline CDR1 SSHAT, CDR2 FNYEAQ (reference sequence). V was pared by 1 base and J by 8 bases, with 12 bases between. CDR3 bases: TGTGCCAGCAGCTTAGAACGGGATAGTAAGCAGTACTTC. Encoded protein: CASSLERDSKQYF.

With regard to this clone: The junction departs from germline at one end; a sequencing error may be responsible. The chain joins TRBV7-2 to TRBJ2-1; D is perhaps TRBD2 (5 bases). The CDR3 covers 14 residues. CDR1 is SGHTA and CDR2 is FQGNSA in the germline V gene. CDR3 protein: CASTLGPYSDEQFF. CDR3 sequence (DNA): TGTGCCAGCACCTTAGGGCCCTATAGCGATGAGCAGTTCTTC.

This chain links TRBV6-4 with TRBJ1-5, with D possibly matching TRBD1 (6 bases). The CDR3 extends over 15 amino acids. In germline, CDR1 is MRHNA, CDR2 SNTAGT. Between the trimmed V and J ends, which lost 3 bases and 6 bases, there was a span of 15 bases. The DNA for the CDR3 is TGTGCCAGCAGTGAGGGTCCAGGGGCAGGTCAGCCCCAGCATTTT. Protein product: CASSEGPGAGQPQHF.

The chain uses TRBV18 and TRBJ1-1; D ambiguous. Trimming left V 3 bases short and J 8 bases short, with 19 bases between. Per germline, CDR1 KGHSH and CDR2 LQKENI. CDR3 size: 15 residues. For the CDR3, the DNA is TGTGCCAGCTCACCCCGGATGGAGGGAGGCGTAGAAGCTTTCTTT. It translates to CASSPRMEGGVEAFF. Complete variable domain (other parts from reference TRBV18 and TRBJ1-1): NAGVMQNPRHLVRRRGQEARLRCSPMKGHSHVYWYRQLPEEGLKFMVYLQKENIIDESGMPKERFSAEFPKEGPSILRIQQVVRGDSAAYFCASSPRMEGGVEAFFGQGTRLTVV.

The chain is built from TRBV28 and TRBJ1-6, with D unclear. The CDR3 extends over 14 amino acids. V gave up 10 bases and J gave up 0 bases, with 10 bases separating them. Germline V CDR1 and CDR2: MDHEN, SYDVKM. CDR3 sequence: CATSLSSYNSPLHF. The CDR3, as DNA: TGTGCCACCTCCCTTAGCTCCTATAATTCACCCCTCCACTTT.

The V gene is TRBV5-1, the J gene TRBJ2-2; D not resolved. V lost 0 bases and J 5 bases, leaving 11 bases between the germline ends. CDR1 is SGHRS and CDR2 is YFSETQ in the germline V gene. The length of the CDR3 is 15 residues. The CDR3 sequence: CASSLAPAGTGELFF. CDR3 DNA: TGCGCCAGCAGCTTGGCCCCGGCAGGAACCGGGGAGCTGTTTTTT. Based on the CDR3 plus reference TRBV5-1 and TRBJ2-2, the full variable domain is KAGVTQTPRYLIKTRGQQVTLSCSPISGHRSVSWYQQTPGQGLQFLFEYFSETQRNKGNFPGRFSGRQFSNSRSEMNVSTLELGDSALYLCASSLAPAGTGELFFGEGSRLTVL.

This clone was detected only once. The rearrangement links TRBV6-5 to TRBJ1-1; no clear D gene. The ends were cut back, 4 bases at V and 3 bases at J, with 6 bases in the middle. Germline V gene lookup returns CDR1 MNHEY and CDR2 SVGAGI. The CDR3 extends over 12 amino acids. This chain's CDR3 is CASSSDYTEAFF. Here the CDR3 DNA reads TGTGCCAGCAGTTCCGACTACACTGAAGCTTTCTTT.

In its sample, this clone was seen many times. This chain links TRBV6-5 with TRBJ1-5, with D perhaps TRBD1 (5 bases). The V gene's germline CDR1 is MNHEY and CDR2 SVGAGI. The germline V and J ends were trimmed by 5 bases and 5 bases, with 16 bases remaining between them. The CDR3 loop spans 15 amino acids. Written as DNA, the CDR3 is TGTGCCAGCAGTCCCCTTTTGCGGGGCGATCAGCCCCAGCATTTT. Its translation is CASSPLLRGDQPQHF.

This chain links TRBV7-2 with TRBJ2-1, with TRBD2 matching 10 bases. Germline loops: CDR1 SGHTA, CDR2 FQGNSA. The CDR3 sequence is 16 residues long. With 6 bases clipped from V and 7 bases from J, the junction kept 12 bases outside the gene matches. The CDR3 sequence: CASRLKAGGPENEQFF. In DNA form, the CDR3 reads TGTGCCAGCAGGTTAAAAGCGGGAGGGCCGGAAAATGAGCAGTTCTTC.

The V and J genes are TRBV18 and TRBJ1-4, with D perhaps TRBD1 (5 bases). The V gene's germline CDR1 is KGHSH and CDR2 LQKENI. V was clipped by 6 bases and J by 1 base, with 9 bases between them. This CDR3 spans 14 amino acids. This chain's CDR3 is CASSLDRTNEKLFF. The CDR3 DNA follows: TGTGCCAGCTCTCTTGACAGAACTAATGAAAAACTGTTTTTT.